The sequence of this T cell receptor beta chain was determined in a study of beta chain features in type 1 diabetes. Germline trimming cut 8 bases from V and 2 bases from J; bases unmatched to any gene: 6. CDR3 length: 15 amino acids. Germline V gene data show CDR1 as MGHDK and CDR2 as SYGVNS. This clone was seen only a few times. Reverse transcribing all isolated RNA meant expressed TCRB transcripts were sequenced. TCRdb's table, derived via immunoSEQ multiplex PCR, lists solely in-frame clones and lacks some. Seen here are approximately 380,000 clones, about 16% observed once, and the top ten hold 0.019%.

The sample consisted of naive CD4+ T cells from blood. The receptor's source is a young woman in good health. V usage is TRBV25-1 and J usage is TRBJ2-2; 9 bases line up with TRBD1. DNA of the CDR3: TGTGCCAGCGGAGGACAGGGGTCAAACACCGGGGAGCTGTTTTTT. It yields the protein CASGGQGSNTGELFF.